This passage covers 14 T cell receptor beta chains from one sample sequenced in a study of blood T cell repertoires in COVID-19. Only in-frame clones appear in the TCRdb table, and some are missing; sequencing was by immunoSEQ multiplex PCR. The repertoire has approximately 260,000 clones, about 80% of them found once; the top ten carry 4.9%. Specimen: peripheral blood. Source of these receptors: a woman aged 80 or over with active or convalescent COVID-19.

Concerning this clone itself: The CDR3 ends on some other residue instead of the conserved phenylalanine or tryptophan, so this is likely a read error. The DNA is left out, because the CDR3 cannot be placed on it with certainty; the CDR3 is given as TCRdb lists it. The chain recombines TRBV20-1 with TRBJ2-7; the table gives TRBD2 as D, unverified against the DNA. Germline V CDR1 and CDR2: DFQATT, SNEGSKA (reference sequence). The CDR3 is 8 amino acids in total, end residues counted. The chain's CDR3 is CSASTRML.

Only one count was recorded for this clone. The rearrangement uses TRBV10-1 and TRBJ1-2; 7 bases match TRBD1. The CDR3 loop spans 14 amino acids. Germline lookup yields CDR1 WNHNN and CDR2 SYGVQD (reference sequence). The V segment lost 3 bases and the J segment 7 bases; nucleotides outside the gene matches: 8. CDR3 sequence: CASSEGGGAGGYTF. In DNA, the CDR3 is TGCGCCAGCAGTGAAGGAGGGGGCGCCGGTGGCTACACCTTC.

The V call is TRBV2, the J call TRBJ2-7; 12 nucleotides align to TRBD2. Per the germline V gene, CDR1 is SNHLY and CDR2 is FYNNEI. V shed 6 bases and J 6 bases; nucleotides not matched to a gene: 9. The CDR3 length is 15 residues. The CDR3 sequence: CASRAGLAGRSEQYF. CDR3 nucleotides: TGTGCCAGCAGGGCCGGACTAGCGGGAAGATCCGAGCAGTACTTC. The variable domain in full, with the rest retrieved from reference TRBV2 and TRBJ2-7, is EPEVTQTPSHQVTQMGQEVILRCVPISNHLYFYWYRQILGQKVEFLVSFYNNEISEKSEIFDDQFSVERPDGSNFTLKIRSTKLEDSAMYFCASRAGLAGRSEQYFGPGTRLTVT.

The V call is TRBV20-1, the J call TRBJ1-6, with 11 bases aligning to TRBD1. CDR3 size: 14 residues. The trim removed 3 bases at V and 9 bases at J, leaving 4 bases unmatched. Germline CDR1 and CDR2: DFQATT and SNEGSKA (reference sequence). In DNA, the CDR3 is TGCAGTGCTAGTACCGGGACAGGGGGTTCACCCCTCCACTTT. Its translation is CSASTGTGGSPLHF.

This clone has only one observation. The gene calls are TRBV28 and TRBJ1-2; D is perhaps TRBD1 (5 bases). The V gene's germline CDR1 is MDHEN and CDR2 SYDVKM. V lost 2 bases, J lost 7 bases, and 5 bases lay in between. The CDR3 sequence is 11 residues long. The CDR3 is CASSLRGGYTF. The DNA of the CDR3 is TGTGCCAGCAGTTTAAGGGGTGGCTACACCTTC.

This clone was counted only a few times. For the CDR3, the DNA is TGCGCCAGCAGTCATCGCCGGCGGCGATTAGACCTAGATACGCAGTATTTT. Its protein is CASSHRRRRLDLDTQYF. This chain connects TRBV23-1 to TRBJ2-3; D call uncertain. TRBV23-1 qualifies as an ORF whose function is uncertain. The CDR3 spans 17 residues. With 3 bases removed from V and 5 bases from J, the gap between germline ends came to 21 bases.

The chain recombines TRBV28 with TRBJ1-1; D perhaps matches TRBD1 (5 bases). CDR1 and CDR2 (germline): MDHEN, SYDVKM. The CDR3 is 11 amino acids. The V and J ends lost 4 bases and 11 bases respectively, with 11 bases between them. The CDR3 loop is CASSSRGGAFF. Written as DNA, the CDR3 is TGTGCCAGCAGTTCCCGGGGGGGGGCTTTCTTT.

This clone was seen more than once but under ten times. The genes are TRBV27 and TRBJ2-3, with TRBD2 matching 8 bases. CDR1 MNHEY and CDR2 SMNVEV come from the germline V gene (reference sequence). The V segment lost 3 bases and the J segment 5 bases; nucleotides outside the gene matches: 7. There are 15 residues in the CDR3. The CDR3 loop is CASSFGLGGGDTQYF. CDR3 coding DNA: TGTGCCAGCAGTTTCGGGCTCGGGGGGGGAGATACGCAGTATTTT.

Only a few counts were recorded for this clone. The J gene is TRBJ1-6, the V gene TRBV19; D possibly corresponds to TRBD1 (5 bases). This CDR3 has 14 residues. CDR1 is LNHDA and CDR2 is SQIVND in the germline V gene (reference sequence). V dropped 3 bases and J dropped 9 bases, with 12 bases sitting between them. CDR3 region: CASSMQGRVSPLHF. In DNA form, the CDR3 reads TGTGCCAGTAGTATGCAGGGAAGGGTTTCACCCCTCCACTTT.

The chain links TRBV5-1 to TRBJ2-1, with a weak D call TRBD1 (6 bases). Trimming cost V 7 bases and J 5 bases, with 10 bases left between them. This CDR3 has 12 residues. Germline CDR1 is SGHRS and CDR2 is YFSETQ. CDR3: CASGGQHNEQFF. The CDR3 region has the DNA TGCGCCAGCGGTGGACAGCACAATGAGCAGTTCTTC.

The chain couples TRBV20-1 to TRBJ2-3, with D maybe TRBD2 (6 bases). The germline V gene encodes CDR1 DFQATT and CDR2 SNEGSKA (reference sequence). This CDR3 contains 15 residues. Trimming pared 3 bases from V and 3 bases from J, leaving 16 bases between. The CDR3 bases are TGCAGTGCTAGTGCCGCGGCGGGGAGAACAGATACGCAGTATTTT. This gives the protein CSASAAAGRTDTQYF.

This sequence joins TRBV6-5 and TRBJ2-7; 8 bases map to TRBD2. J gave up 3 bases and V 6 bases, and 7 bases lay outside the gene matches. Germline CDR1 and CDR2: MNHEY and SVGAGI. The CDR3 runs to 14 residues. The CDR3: CASRTGTRGYEQYF. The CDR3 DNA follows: TGTGCCAGCAGAACCGGGACTAGGGGCTACGAGCAGTACTTC.

CDR3 coding DNA: TGTGCCAGCTATCGCGGGGGGGCGACCTACGAGCAGTACTTC. Residues: CASYRGGATYEQYF. The chain links TRBV28 to TRBJ2-7; the match to TRBD2 covers 9 bases. The V gene end was trimmed by 8 bases and the J gene end by 2 bases; junction bases not matched to a gene: 7. The CDR3 runs to 14 residues. Germline CDR1 and CDR2: MDHEN and SYDVKM.

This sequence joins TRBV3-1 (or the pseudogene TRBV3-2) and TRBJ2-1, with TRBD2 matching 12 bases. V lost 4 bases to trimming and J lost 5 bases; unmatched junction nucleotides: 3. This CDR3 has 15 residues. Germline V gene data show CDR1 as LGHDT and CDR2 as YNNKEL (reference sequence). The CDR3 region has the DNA TGTGCCAGCAGCCCCCGGACTAGCGGGAACAATGAGCAGTTCTTC. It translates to CASSPRTSGNNEQFF.